This T cell receptor (beta chain) was recorded in a study of blood T cell repertoires in COVID-19. Seattle patients were enrolled during active infection and followed longitudinally. The CDR3 has 15 amino acids. The trim removed 1 base at V and 0 bases at J, leaving 3 bases unmatched. Per germline, CDR1 SGHRS and CDR2 YFSETQ. The repertoire was sequenced with immunoSEQ multiplex PCR; TCRdb's copy has only in-frame clones and lacks some. This table has some 300,000 clones, approximately 86% appearing once. Sequenced input: peripheral blood. This sequence joins TRBV5-1 and TRBJ1-1; 7 bases are shared with TRBD1. The receptor comes from a woman between 65 and 79 years old with COVID-19, enrolled during active disease. CDR3 region: CASSLLTGVNTEAFF. The CDR3 DNA is TGCGCCAGCAGCTTGCTTACAGGGGTGAACACTGAAGCTTTCTTT.